The rows below give T cell receptor beta chains drawn from one sample of a study of T cell changes during pregnancy in multiple sclerosis. Here immunoSEQ multiplex PCR was the method, and the copy in TCRdb shows in-frame clones only, minus some. This table has 70,000 to 80,000 clones, approximately 92% appearing once. The sample in question was peripheral blood, obtained after pregnancy. The receptors derive from a female donor in good health, enrolled as a control in a pregnancy study. The CDR3 runs from the conserved cysteine through the conserved F or W. A D gene is named only where the DNA matches it firmly. The size field is filled for only some rows; it gives once, few, many or a size class.

D gene	J gene	V gene	clone size	CDR3 protein	CDR3 DNA
NA	TRBJ1-6	TRBV5-6	NA	CASSSVRRIYNSPLHF	TGTGCCAGCAGCTCGGTTCGGCGGATCTATAATTCGCCCCTCCACTTT
NA	TRBJ2-7	TRBV11-2	NA	CASSLDLQGYEQYF	TGTGCCAGCAGCTTAGATCTTCAGGGCTACGAGCAGTACTTC
TRBD1	TRBJ1-2	TRBV28	NA	CASSPRTGGNYGYTF	TGTGCCAGCAGTCCCCGGACAGGGGGGAACTATGGCTACACCTTC
TRBD1	TRBJ1-4	TRBV10-3	NA	CAVAGGTNEKLFF	TGTGCCGTCGCAGGGGGCACTAATGAAAAACTGTTTTTT
NA	TRBJ2-5	TRBV27	NA	CASSRAARVEQETQYF	TGTGCCAGCAGCCGAGCTGCCAGGGTGGAACAAGAGACCCAGTACTTC
TRBD2	TRBJ2-1	TRBV27	NA	CASSFYSGSDEQFF	TGTGCCAGCAGTTTCTATAGCGGGAGCGATGAGCAGTTCTTC
NA	TRBJ1-5	TRBV6-5	few	CASSYGSNQPQHF	TGTGCCAGCAGTTACGGGAGTAATCAGCCCCAGCATTTT
NA	TRBJ1-1	TRBV6-6	once	CASSYSKDTEAFF	TGTGCCAGCAGTTACAGCAAAGACACTGAAGCTTTCTTT
TRBD1	TRBJ2-7	TRBV13	NA	CASSRDRGWEQYF	TGTGCCAGCAGCCGTGACAGGGGTTGGGAGCAGTACTTC
TRBD1	TRBJ2-7	TRBV19	NA	CASSSRTGAYEQYF	TGTGCCAGTAGCTCCAGGACAGGGGCCTACGAGCAGTACTTC
NA	TRBJ1-2	TRBV11-2	NA	CATAGSGYTF	TGTGCCACCGCAGGGTCGGGCTACACCTTC
TRBD1	TRBJ2-7	TRBV4-3	NA	CASSQAAGTGAVEQYF	TGCGCCAGCAGCCAAGCGGCCGGGACAGGGGCGGTCGAGCAGTACTTC
NA	TRBJ1-1	TRBV19	NA	CASQRGLAEAFF	TGTGCCAGCCAACGGGGGTTGGCTGAAGCTTTCTTT
NA	TRBJ2-1	TRBV7-5	NA	CARSLGPQREGRRNEQFF	TGTGCCAGAAGCTTAGGCCCCCAGCGGGAGGGCCGTCGGAATGAGCAGTTCTTC